These 27 T cell receptor beta chains came from one sample sequenced in a study of neoadjuvant nivolumab and ipilimumab in lung cancer. Profiling relied on immunoSEQ multiplex PCR, and the TCRdb table lists in-frame clones only, not all of them. The sample has about 1,900 clones; 85% are singletons. The source was adjacent normal lung tissue, collected after neoadjuvant nivolumab, alone or with ipilimumab, at or shortly before surgery. All receptors come from an adult with non-small cell lung cancer.

The chain uses TRBV2 and TRBJ2-2, with TRBD1 matching 8 bases. Germline CDR1 and CDR2: SNHLY and FYNNEI. There are 15 residues in the CDR3. V lost 6 bases to trimming and J lost 3 bases; unmatched junction nucleotides: 6. The CDR3 nucleotides read TGTGCCAGCAGCACCGGACAGGGCTACACCGGGGAGCTGTTTTTT. Residues: CASSTGQGYTGELFF.

This clone was seen just once. The genes are TRBV10-3 and TRBJ1-2; D ambiguous. Germline assignment: CDR1 ENHRY and CDR2 SYGVKD. Between the trimmed V and J ends, which lost 0 bases and 4 bases, there was a span of 12 bases. The CDR3 runs to 15 residues. The DNA for the CDR3 is TGTGCCATCAGTGAGTCCTTAGACACTTTCTATGGCTACACCTTC. As protein: CAISESLDTFYGYTF.

This clone was recorded a few times. The J gene is TRBJ2-7, the V gene TRBV6-1; 7 nucleotides line up with TRBD1. CDR3 length: 14 amino acids. Germline V gene sequence: CDR1 MNHNS, CDR2 SASEGT. V shed 6 bases, J shed 2 bases, and the junction held 7 bases outside the gene matches. The CDR3 loop reads CASSRGSETYEQYF. For the CDR3, the DNA is TGTGCCAGCAGCAGGGGGTCGGAGACCTACGAGCAGTACTTC.

CDR3: CASSEGQKKLFF. The CDR3 DNA is TGTGCCAGCAGTGAAGGACAGAAAAAACTGTTTTTT. The rearrangement joins TRBV25-1 to TRBJ1-4; possible D gene TRBD1, 6 bases. Trimming cost V 2 bases and J 9 bases, with 7 bases left between them. The CDR3 runs 12 residues. Germline CDR1 and CDR2: MGHDK and SYGVNS.

V gene TRBV5-4 combines with J gene TRBJ2-7, with 7 bases aligning to TRBD1. Germline V lookup: CDR1 SGHNT, CDR2 YYREEE (reference sequence). CDR3 length: 15 amino acids. The V gene end was trimmed by 0 bases and the J gene end by 3 bases; junction bases not matched to a gene: 6. CDR3 region: CASSLEGAAFYEQYF. The CDR3 DNA reads TGTGCCAGCAGCTTGGAGGGGGCAGCCTTCTACGAGCAGTACTTC.

This sequence joins TRBV15 and TRBJ2-1, with 10 bases lining up with TRBD2. The CDR3 contains 16 residues. Trimming at V came to 2 bases and at J to 6 bases, leaving 7 bases not matched to a gene. CDR1 LNHNV and CDR2 YYDKDF come from the germline V gene (reference sequence). Here the CDR3 DNA reads TGTGCCACCAGCAGACGAGGACTAGCGGAACCCAATGAGCAGTTCTTC. Translation gives CATSRRGLAEPNEQFF.

This sequence joins TRBV6-1 and TRBJ1-1; D is possibly TRBD1 (5 bases). Germline CDR1 MNHNS, CDR2 SASEGT. V was cut by 3 bases and J by 7 bases, with 15 bases left in between. This CDR3 spans 14 amino acids. CDR3 sequence: CASSDGGPTLEAFF. CDR3 DNA sequence: TGTGCCAGCAGTGACGGGGGACCGACTCTTGAAGCTTTCTTT.

The rearrangement links TRBV28 to TRBJ1-5; D might be TRBD1 (5 bases). The V and J ends lost 5 bases and 9 bases respectively, with 11 bases between them. The CDR3 consists of 12 residues. The germline gives CDR1 MDHEN, CDR2 SYDVKM. DNA of the CDR3: TGTGCCAGCAGTCTCCCAAGGGGGCCCCAGCATTTT. This codes for CASSLPRGPQHF.

V usage is TRBV9 and J usage is TRBJ2-1; tentative D call: TRBD2 (5 bases). CDR1 is SGDLS and CDR2 is YYNGEE in the germline V gene. Trimming removed 3 bases from V and 9 bases from J, with 10 bases in between. The CDR3 is 12 residues long. The CDR3: CASSETRGEQFF. As DNA, the CDR3 is TGTGCCAGCAGCGAGACCCGGGGTGAGCAGTTCTTC.

This sequence joins TRBV6-6 and TRBJ2-7, with 7 bases aligning to TRBD2. The CDR3 sequence is 15 residues long. Germline V CDR1 and CDR2: MNHNY, SVGAGI (reference sequence). V trimming: 7 bases; J trimming: 6 bases; junction bases outside the gene matches: 15. In nucleotides, the CDR3 is TGTGCCAGCAAAAACCGGGACTACGGTGGTACCGAGCAGTACTTC. Protein: CASKNRDYGGTEQYF.

The rearrangement joins TRBV7-2 to TRBJ2-7; 8 bases align to TRBD1. Looked up from germline, CDR1 is SGHTA and CDR2 is FQGNSA. The CDR3 spans 15 residues. With 1 base clipped from V and 2 bases from J, the junction kept 4 bases outside the gene matches. The CDR3 spells CASSLVVGQAYEQYF. CDR3 coding DNA: TGTGCCAGCAGCTTAGTGGTGGGACAGGCCTACGAGCAGTACTTC.

About this clone itself: Other DNA sequences in the same sample also yield this CDR3. V is TRBV7-2 and J is TRBJ2-5; D is possibly TRBD1 or TRBD2 (5 bases each). The V gene's germline CDR1 is SGHTA and CDR2 FQGNSA. The CDR3 is made up of 15 amino acids. V was cut by 3 bases and J by 5 bases, with 16 bases left in between. The CDR3 bases are TGTGCCAGCAGCTTTCGGCAGGGTGGGAGTGAGACCCAGTACTTC. Amino acid sequence: CASSFRQGGSETQYF.

The chain is built from TRBV6-4 and TRBJ2-1, with 9 bases identical to TRBD2. J lost 10 bases, V lost 3 bases, and 4 bases had no gene match. Germline V CDR1 and CDR2: MRHNA, SNTAGT. This CDR3 spans 13 amino acids. CDR3 sequence: CASSESGRPEQFF. The CDR3 DNA is TGTGCCAGCAGTGAAAGCGGGAGGCCCGAGCAGTTCTTC.

This chain uses TRBV7-3 with TRBJ2-3, with D possibly being TRBD1 or TRBD2 (5 bases each). Germline V gene data show CDR1 as SGHTA and CDR2 as FQGTGA. Trimming removed 3 bases from V and 5 bases from J, with 12 bases in between. The CDR3 spans 14 residues. This chain's CDR3 is CASSLGSQGDTQYF. The CDR3 DNA reads TGTGCCAGCAGCTTGGGGAGTCAGGGAGATACGCAGTATTTT.

The chain joins TRBV29-1 to TRBJ1-2; 10 bases are a match to TRBD1. The CDR3 is made up of 13 amino acids. V shed 4 bases and J 8 bases; nucleotides not matched to a gene: 7. Germline V gene sequence: CDR1 SQVTM, CDR2 ANQGSEA. Written as DNA, the CDR3 is TGCAGCGTTGTTTGGGACAGGGGTGGAGGCTACACCTTC. It specifies CSVVWDRGGGYTF.

A single count supports this clone. The rearrangement links TRBV18 to TRBJ2-7, with no clear D. The germline V and J ends were trimmed by 0 bases and 1 base, with 4 bases remaining between them. The CDR3 length is 13 residues. CDR1 and CDR2 from the germline V gene are KGHSH and LQKENI. CDR3 residues: CASSPPQSYEQYF. CDR3 DNA: TGTGCCAGCTCACCACCTCAGTCCTACGAGCAGTACTTC.

The chain has TRBV23-1 and TRBJ2-3; no clear D gene. TRBV23-1 is sorted into the ORF group, with uncertain function. V shed 4 bases and J shed 5 bases, with 4 bases lying between them. The CDR3 sequence is 11 residues long. CDR3 in DNA: TGCGCCAGCAGTCTCAGAGATACGCAGTATTTT. It codes for CASSLRDTQYF.

The chain combines TRBV28 with TRBJ2-3; TRBD2 agrees at 10 bases. V was clipped by 6 bases and J by 8 bases; unmatched bases: 11. The CDR3 is 15 amino acids. Germline V gene sequence: CDR1 MDHEN, CDR2 SYDVKM. The CDR3 region has the DNA TGTGCCAGCAGCCTCAGAGTAGCGGGAGGCACTACGCAGTATTTT. This translates into CASSLRVAGGTTQYF.

J is TRBJ2-1 and V is TRBV7-2, with TRBD2 matching 9 bases. J gave up 6 bases and V 5 bases, and 11 bases lay outside the gene matches. Germline CDR1 reads SGHTA; CDR2 reads FQGNSA. The CDR3 has 16 amino acids. The CDR3 reads CASSKNLAGGPNEQFF. For the CDR3, the DNA is TGTGCCAGCAGCAAAAACCTTGCGGGAGGGCCCAATGAGCAGTTCTTC. The full variable domain, its missing parts supplied by reference TRBV7-2 and TRBJ2-1, is GAGVSQSPSNKVTEKGKDVELRCDPISGHTALYWYRQSLGQGLEFLIYFQGNSAPDKSGLPSDRFSAERTGGSVSTLTIQRTQQEDSAVYLCASSKNLAGGPNEQFFGPGTRLTVL.

J is TRBJ2-5 and V is TRBV9, with TRBD2 matching over 14 bases. Germline assignment: CDR1 SGDLS and CDR2 YYNGEE. Trimming removed 3 bases from V and 6 bases from J; junction bases left unmatched: 7. CDR3 length: 16 amino acids. CDR3 residues: CASSEGLAGVGQTQYF. DNA for the CDR3: TGTGCCAGCAGCGAGGGACTAGCGGGAGTGGGACAGACCCAGTACTTC. Filled out from reference TRBV9 and TRBJ2-5, the complete variable domain reads DSGVTQTPKHLITATGQRVTLRCSPRSGDLSVYWYQQSLDQGLQFLIQYYNGEERAKGNILERFSAQQFPDLHSELNLSSLELGDSALYFCASSEGLAGVGQTQYFGPGTRLLVL.

This sequence joins TRBV5-1 and TRBJ2-2, with D possibly being TRBD2 (6 bases). Germline loops: CDR1 SGHRS, CDR2 YFSETQ. The V end lost 1 base, the J end lost 1 base, and 11 bases lay between the germline ends. The CDR3 is 16 residues long. In DNA form, the CDR3 reads TGCGCCAGCAGCTTGCGGGTTAGCGGGAACACCGGGGAGCTGTTTTTT. Protein: CASSLRVSGNTGELFF.

The chain couples TRBV11-2 to TRBJ2-7; D unclear. Trimming removed 5 bases from V and 0 bases from J, with 14 bases in between. The germline V gene encodes CDR1 SGHAT and CDR2 FQNNGV. The CDR3 runs to 15 residues. The CDR3: CASSPGGDLSYEQYF. The CDR3 DNA sequence: TGTGCCAGCAGCCCCGGCGGCGATCTCTCCTACGAGCAGTACTTC. The variable domain in full, with the rest retrieved from reference TRBV11-2 and TRBJ2-7, is EAGVAQSPRYKIIEKRQSVAFWCNPISGHATLYWYQQILGQGPKLLIQFQNNGVVDDSQLPKDRFSAERLKGVDSTLKIQPAKLEDSAVYLCASSPGGDLSYEQYFGPGTRLTVT.

The V call is TRBV7-9, the J call TRBJ1-5; D gene unclear. Per germline, CDR1 SEHNR and CDR2 FQNEAQ (reference sequence). The length of the CDR3 is 12 residues. Between the trimmed V and J ends, which lost 1 base and 7 bases, there was a span of 5 bases. CDR3 region: CASSLGTQPQHF. Here the CDR3 DNA reads TGTGCCAGCAGCTTAGGTACACAGCCCCAGCATTTT. The whole variable domain, remainder taken from reference TRBV7-9 and TRBJ1-5, is DTGVSQNPRHKITKRGQNVTFRCDPISEHNRLYWYRQTLGQGPEFLTYFQNEAQLEKSRLLSDRFSAERPKGSFSTLEIQRTEQGDSAMYLCASSLGTQPQHFGDGTRLSIL.

The CDR3 DNA sequence: TGCGCCAGCAGCCAAGAACGGCAGGGGGCCCTTTACGAGCAGTACTTC. The encoded protein is CASSQERQGALYEQYF. The chain joins TRBV4-1 to TRBJ2-7; 8 nucleotides match TRBD1. The CDR3 is 16 residues long. Trimming removed 0 bases from V and 4 bases from J; junction bases left unmatched: 8. Germline CDR1 is MGHRA and CDR2 is YSYEKL.

The rearrangement links TRBV27 to TRBJ1-2; no definite D call. In germline, CDR1 is MNHEY, CDR2 SMNVEV (reference sequence). This CDR3 contains 13 residues. Deletions cut 3 bases from V and 2 bases from J, with 7 bases between. CDR3 nucleotides: TGTGCCAGCAGTTTTTGGGAAAACTATGGCTACACCTTC. Translated: CASSFWENYGYTF.

V gene TRBV18 combines with J gene TRBJ2-7; D perhaps matches TRBD1 (6 bases). V was cut by 1 base and J by 2 bases, with 9 bases left in between. The CDR3 extends over 14 amino acids. From germline, CDR1 is KGHSH and CDR2 LQKENI. CDR3 loop: CASSPRQGTYEQYF. CDR3 nucleotide sequence: TGTGCCAGCTCACCACGGCAGGGGACCTACGAGCAGTACTTC.

The J gene is TRBJ2-3, the V gene TRBV4-3; tentatively, D is TRBD1 or TRBD2 (5 bases each). CDR3 length equals 18 residues. Germline V CDR1 and CDR2: LGHNA, YSLEER. V dropped 2 bases and J dropped 7 bases, with 25 bases sitting between them. CDR3 DNA sequence: TGCGCCAGCAGCCAACAGGCTACTTACCGGGACGTAGCTAATACGCAGTATTTT. Protein sequence: CASSQQATYRDVANTQYF.